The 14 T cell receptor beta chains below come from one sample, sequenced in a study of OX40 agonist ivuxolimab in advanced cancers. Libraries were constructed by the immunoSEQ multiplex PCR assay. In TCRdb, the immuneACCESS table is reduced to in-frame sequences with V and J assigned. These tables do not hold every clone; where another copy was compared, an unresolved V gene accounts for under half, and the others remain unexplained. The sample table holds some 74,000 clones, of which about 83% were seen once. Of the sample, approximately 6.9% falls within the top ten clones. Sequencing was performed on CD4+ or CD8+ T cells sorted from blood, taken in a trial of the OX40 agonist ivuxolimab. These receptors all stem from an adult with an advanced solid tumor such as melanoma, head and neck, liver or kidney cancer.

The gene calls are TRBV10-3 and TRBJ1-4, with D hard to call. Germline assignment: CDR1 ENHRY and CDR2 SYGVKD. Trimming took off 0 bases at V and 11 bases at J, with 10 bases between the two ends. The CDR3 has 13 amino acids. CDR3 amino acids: CAISESFGEKLFF. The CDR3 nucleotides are TGTGCCATCAGTGAGTCGTTTGGGGAGAAACTGTTTTTT.

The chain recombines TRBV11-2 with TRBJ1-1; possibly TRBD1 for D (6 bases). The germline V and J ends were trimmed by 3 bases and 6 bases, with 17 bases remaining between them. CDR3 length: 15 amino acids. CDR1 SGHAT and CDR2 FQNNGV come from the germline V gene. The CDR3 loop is CASSLTGQEDAEAFF. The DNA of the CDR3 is TGTGCCAGCAGCTTGACGGGACAAGAGGATGCTGAAGCTTTCTTT.

The DNA of the CDR3 is TGCAGCGTATATCGACAGGGTGGCACTGAAGCTTTCTTT. It is translated as CSVYRQGGTEAFF. V usage is TRBV29-1 and J usage is TRBJ1-1; TRBD1 aligns across 7 bases. V shed 6 bases and J 4 bases; nucleotides not matched to a gene: 8. The length of the CDR3 is 13 residues. Looked up from germline, CDR1 is SQVTM and CDR2 is ANQGSEA.

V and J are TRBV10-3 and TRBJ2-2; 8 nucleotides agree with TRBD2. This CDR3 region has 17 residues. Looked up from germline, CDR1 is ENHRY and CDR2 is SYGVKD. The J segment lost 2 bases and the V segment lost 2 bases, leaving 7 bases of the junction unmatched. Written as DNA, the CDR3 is TGTGCCATCAGTGAGATCCAAGCGGGAGCCAACACCGGGGAGCTGTTTTTT. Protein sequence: CAISEIQAGANTGELFF.

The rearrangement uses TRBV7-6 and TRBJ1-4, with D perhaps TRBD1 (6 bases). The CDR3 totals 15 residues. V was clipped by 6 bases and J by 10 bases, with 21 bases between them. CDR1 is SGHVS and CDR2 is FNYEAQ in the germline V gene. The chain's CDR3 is CASRPKDSVEGKLFF. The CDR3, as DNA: TGTGCCAGCAGACCAAAGGACAGCGTCGAAGGAAAACTGTTTTTT. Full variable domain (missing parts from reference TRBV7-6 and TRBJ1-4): GAGVSQSPRYKVTKRGQDVALRCDPISGHVSLYWYRQALGQGPEFLTYFNYEAQQDKSGLPNDRFSAERPEGSISTLTIQRTEQRDSAMYRCASRPKDSVEGKLFFGSGTQLSVL.

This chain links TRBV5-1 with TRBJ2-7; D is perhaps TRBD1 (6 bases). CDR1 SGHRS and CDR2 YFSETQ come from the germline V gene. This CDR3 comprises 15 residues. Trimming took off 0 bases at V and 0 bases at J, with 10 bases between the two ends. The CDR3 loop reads CASSLVRGTSYEQYF. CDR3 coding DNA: TGCGCCAGCAGCTTGGTAAGGGGGACCTCCTACGAGCAGTACTTC. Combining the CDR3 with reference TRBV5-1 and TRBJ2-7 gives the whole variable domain KAGVTQTPRYLIKTRGQQVTLSCSPISGHRSVSWYQQTPGQGLQFLFEYFSETQRNKGNFPGRFSGRQFSNSRSEMNVSTLELGDSALYLCASSLVRGTSYEQYFGPGTRLTVT.

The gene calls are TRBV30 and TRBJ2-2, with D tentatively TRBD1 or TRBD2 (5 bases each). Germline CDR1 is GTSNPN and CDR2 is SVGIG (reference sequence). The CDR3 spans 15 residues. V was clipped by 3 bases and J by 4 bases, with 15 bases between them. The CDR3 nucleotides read TGTGCCTGGAGGCCGAGGGACCGGACCACCGGGGAGCTGTTTTTT. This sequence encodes CAWRPRDRTTGELFF.

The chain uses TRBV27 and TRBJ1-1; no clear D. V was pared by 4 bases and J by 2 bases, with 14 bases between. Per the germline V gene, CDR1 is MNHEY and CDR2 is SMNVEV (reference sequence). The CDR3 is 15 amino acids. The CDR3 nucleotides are TGTGCCAGCAGTTCCCCCGGACGGTCAAACACTGAAGCTTTCTTT. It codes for CASSSPGRSNTEAFF.

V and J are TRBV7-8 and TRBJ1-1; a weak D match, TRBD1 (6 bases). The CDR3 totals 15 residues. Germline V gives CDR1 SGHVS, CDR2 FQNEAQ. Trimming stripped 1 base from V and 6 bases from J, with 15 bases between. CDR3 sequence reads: CASSLGQGISPEAFF. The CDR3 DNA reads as TGTGCCAGCAGCTTAGGGCAGGGGATAAGCCCTGAAGCTTTCTTT.

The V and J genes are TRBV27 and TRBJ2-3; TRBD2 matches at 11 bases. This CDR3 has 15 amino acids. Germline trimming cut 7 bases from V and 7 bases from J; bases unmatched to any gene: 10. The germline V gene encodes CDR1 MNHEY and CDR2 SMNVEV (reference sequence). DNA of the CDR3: TGTGCCAGCACCATACTAGCGGGGGTCGGGTATACGCAGTATTTT. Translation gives CASTILAGVGYTQYF.

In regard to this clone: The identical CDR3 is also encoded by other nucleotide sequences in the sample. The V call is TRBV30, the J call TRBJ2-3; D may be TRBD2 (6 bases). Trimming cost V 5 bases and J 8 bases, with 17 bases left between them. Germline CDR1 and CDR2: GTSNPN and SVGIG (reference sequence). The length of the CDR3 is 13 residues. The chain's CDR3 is CAWGAGSRSTQYF. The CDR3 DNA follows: TGTGCCTGGGGGGCGGGGTCACGGAGTACGCAGTATTTT.

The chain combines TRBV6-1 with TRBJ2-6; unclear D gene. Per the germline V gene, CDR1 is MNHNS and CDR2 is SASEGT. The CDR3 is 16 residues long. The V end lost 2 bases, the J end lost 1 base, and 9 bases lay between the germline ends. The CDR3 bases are TGTGCCAGCAGTGAACCTGGGGAATCTGGGGCCAACGTCCTGACTTTC. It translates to CASSEPGESGANVLTF.

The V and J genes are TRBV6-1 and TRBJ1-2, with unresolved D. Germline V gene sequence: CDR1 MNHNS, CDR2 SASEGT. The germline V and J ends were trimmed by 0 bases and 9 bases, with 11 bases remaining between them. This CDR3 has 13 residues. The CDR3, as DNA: TGTGCCAGCAGTGAAGCCCCCCAAGGGAGCTACACCTTC. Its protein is CASSEAPQGSYTF.

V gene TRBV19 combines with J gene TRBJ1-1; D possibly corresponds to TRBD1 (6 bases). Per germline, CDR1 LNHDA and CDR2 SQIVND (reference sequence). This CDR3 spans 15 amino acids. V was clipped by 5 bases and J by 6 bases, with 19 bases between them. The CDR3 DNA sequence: TGTGCCAGTAGTCTTGAGACAGGCCTCTTTTCTGAAGCTTTCTTT. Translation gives CASSLETGLFSEAFF.